This TCR beta chain comes out of a study of blood T cell repertoires in COVID-19. The age range of participants was about 18 to 100 years, with residence in under 25 US areas. Participant-given clinical history determined each cohort assignment. Resolution of symptoms, clearance, or two negative PCRs was present in recovered Cohort 3 donors. Authors' methods: Quantification of nucleated cells was approximated via reference gene primer amplification. The repertoire was sequenced with immunoSEQ multiplex PCR; TCRdb's copy has only in-frame clones and lacks some. V and J calls and clone size are as listed in that table; D and trimming were resolved from the DNA. Found here are over 120,000 clones, 78% of them singletons; the top ten hold just over 6%. Sequencing was carried out using PBMCs or T cells enriched from blood (not recorded which). The clonotype comes from a woman between 50 and 59 years old who had recovered from COVID-19.

Here the CDR3 reads CASSLGVTDTQYF. The CDR3 DNA follows: TGTGCCAGCAGTCTAGGAGTCACAGATACGCAGTATTTT. This chain uses TRBV2 with TRBJ2-3; D not certain. The CDR3 loop spans 13 amino acids. V gave up 5 bases and J gave up 2 bases, with 8 bases separating them. Looked up from germline, CDR1 is SNHLY and CDR2 is FYNNEI.